The rows below give T cell receptor beta chains drawn from one sample of a study of OX40 agonist ivuxolimab in advanced cancers. Assay used: immunoSEQ multiplex PCR; TCRdb lists only in-frame clones, some missing. This sample yields 70,000 or so clones, of which roughly 80% are seen a single time; over 4.5% belongs to the top ten. This specimen was CD4+ or CD8+ T cells sorted from blood, taken in a trial of the OX40 agonist ivuxolimab. The receptors come from an adult with an advanced solid tumor such as melanoma, head and neck, liver or kidney cancer. Both conserved end residues are part of each CDR3. Each record gives: J gene, clone size, D gene, V gene, CDR3 protein, CDR3 DNA. A D gene is named only where the DNA matches it firmly. Rows may omit the clone size; those that give it use once, few, many or a size class.

TRBJ1-5 | few | . | TRBV4-3 | CASSRNVPLEQPQHF | TGCGCCAGCAGCCGAAACGTCCCCTTGGAACAGCCCCAGCATTTT
TRBJ2-1 | . | . | TRBV6-5 | CASSYTGSSYNEQFF | TGTGCCAGCAGTTACACAGGGAGCTCCTACAATGAGCAGTTCTTC
TRBJ1-1 | . | . | TRBV19 | CASSIGEITEAFF | TGTGCCAGTAGTATAGGGGAGATCACTGAAGCTTTCTTT
TRBJ1-4 | . | . | TRBV5-1 | CASSLVGQPTTNEKLFF | TGCGCCAGCAGCCTTGTGGGGCAGCCTACAACTAATGAAAAACTGTTTTTT
TRBJ2-5 | . | TRBD2 | TRBV4-2 | CASSQERGGRETQYF | TGTGCCAGCAGCCAAGAACGGGGGGGCCGCGAGACCCAGTACTTC
TRBJ2-1 | . | . | TRBV7-2 | CASSQTSSVNEQFF | TGTGCCAGCAGTCAGACTAGTTCGGTCAATGAGCAGTTCTTC
TRBJ1-1 | few | . | TRBV10-3 | CAISDGPLSGEAFF | TGTGCCATCAGTGACGGCCCCCTAAGTGGTGAAGCTTTCTTT
TRBJ2-3 | . | TRBD2 | TRBV6-5 | CASSSGGPKGTQYF | TGTGCCAGCTCTAGCGGGGGGCCAAAGGGTACGCAGTATTTT
TRBJ1-1 | . | . | TRBV29-1 | CSVRKDSSNTEAFF | TGCAGCGTCCGAAAGGACAGCTCGAACACTGAAGCTTTCTTT
TRBJ2-7 | . | TRBD2 | TRBV10-2 | CASSERAGGLIYEQYF | TGCGCCAGCAGTGAGCGGGCGGGGGGGCTCATCTACGAGCAGTACTTC
TRBJ2-5 | . | . | TRBV6-5 | CASSYQGLRETQYF | TGTGCCAGCAGTTACCAGGGGCTCCGGGAGACCCAGTACTTC
TRBJ2-2 | . | . | TRBV7-2 | CASSLGPAGELFF | TGTGCCAGCAGCTTGGGCCCCGCCGGGGAGCTGTTTTTT
TRBJ2-1 | . | TRBD2 | TRBV4-3 | CASSSGTSSYNEQFF | TGCGCCAGCAGCTCCGGGACTAGCTCCTACAATGAGCAGTTCTTC
TRBJ1-1 | few | . | TRBV10-3 | CAISESRGAGGAEAFF | TGTGCCATCAGTGAGTCTAGAGGGGCCGGCGGCGCTGAAGCTTTCTTT
TRBJ1-2 | few | TRBD1 | TRBV28 | CASSSGGIIDGYTF | TGTGCCAGCAGTTCAGGGGGCATTATTGATGGCTACACCTTC
TRBJ1-2 | . | . | TRBV6-5 | CASSPAAGYGYTF | TGTGCCAGCAGCCCGGCAGCGGGCTATGGCTACACCTTC
TRBJ1-2 | . | . | TRBV6-4 | CASSDSQGKNYGYTF | TGTGCCAGCAGTGACTCTCAGGGAAAGAACTATGGCTACACCTTC
TRBJ2-2 | . | . | TRBV7-9 | CASSLGYTGELFF | TGTGCCAGCAGCTTAGGGTACACCGGGGAGCTGTTTTTT
TRBJ2-5 | few | . | TRBV14 | CASSQVGQGRKTQYF | TGTGCCAGCAGCCAAGTAGGCCAGGGTAGAAAGACCCAGTACTTC
TRBJ2-2 | few | . | TRBV14 | CASSPLGQGNTGELFF | TGTGCCAGCAGCCCGCTCGGGCAGGGGAACACCGGGGAGCTGTTTTTT
TRBJ2-1 | . | TRBD2 | TRBV5-6 | CASSGLAGPNEQFF | TGTGCCAGCAGCGGACTAGCGGGACCCAATGAGCAGTTCTTC
TRBJ2-1 | . | TRBD1 | TRBV27 | CASSPRQGYNEQFF | TGTGCCAGCAGTCCTAGACAGGGTTACAATGAGCAGTTCTTC
TRBJ2-3 | once | . | TRBV6-5 | CASAKQGRSTDTQYF | TGTGCCAGCGCGAAACAGGGTCGGAGCACAGATACGCAGTATTTT
TRBJ2-1 | . | TRBD2 | TRBV7-8 | CASNPSGGGYNEQFF | TGTGCCAGCAACCCTAGCGGGGGAGGTTACAATGAGCAGTTCTTC
TRBJ1-2 | . | TRBD1 | TRBV27 | CASSFIPTGGYGYTF | TGTGCCAGCAGTTTCATCCCGACAGGGGGCTATGGCTACACCTTC
TRBJ2-2 | . | . | TRBV28 | CASSLWAGTSGGPLRAGELFF | .
TRBJ1-4 | . | . | TRBV6-5 | CASSRHANEKLFF | TGTGCCAGCAGCCGACACGCTAATGAAAAACTGTTTTTT
TRBJ2-7 | . | TRBD1 | TRBV5-6 | CASSHRDREREQYF | TGTGCCAGCAGCCATAGGGACAGGGAGAGGGAGCAGTACTTC
TRBJ2-1 | . | . | TRBV30 | CAWSVGHRSYNEQFF | TGTGCCTGGAGTGTAGGCCACAGGTCCTACAATGAGCAGTTCTTC
TRBJ2-1 | . | . | TRBV18 | CASSPPVGRSYNEQFF | TGTGCCAGCTCACCACCGGTAGGGAGATCCTACAATGAGCAGTTCTTC
TRBJ2-7 | . | TRBD2 | TRBV5-5 | CASSSLTSVTYEQYF | TGTGCCAGCAGCTCACTGACTAGCGTAACCTACGAGCAGTACTTC
TRBJ2-6 | . | . | TRBV5-1 | CASSGSSGANVLTF | TGCGCCAGCAGCGGAAGCTCTGGGGCCAACGTCCTGACTTTC
TRBJ2-2 | . | TRBD1 | TRBV13 | CASSSTGVRIAGELFF | TGTGCCAGCAGCTCGACAGGGGTCCGGATAGCCGGGGAGCTGTTTTTT
TRBJ1-5 | . | TRBD1 | TRBV5-5 | CASSWDRDVQPQHF | TGTGCCAGCAGCTGGGACAGGGATGTTCAGCCCCAGCATTTT
TRBJ2-1 | . | TRBD2 | TRBV7-3 | CASSPGVAGYNEQFF | TGTGCCAGCAGCCCGGGGGTAGCGGGCTACAATGAGCAGTTCTTC
TRBJ1-2 | . | . | TRBV4-2 | CASSKGEMGVGYTF | TGTGCCAGCAGTAAGGGGGAGATGGGAGTCGGCTACACCTTC
TRBJ2-1 | . | TRBD1 | TRBV19 | CASNRDRGGGSSSNEQFF | TGTGCCAGTAACCGGGACAGGGGAGGAGGGAGTTCCTCCAATGAGCAGTTCTTC
TRBJ2-5 | . | TRBD2 | TRBV10-1 | CASSAGRLAGANQETQYF | TGCGCCAGCAGCGCCGGTCGGCTAGCGGGGGCGAACCAAGAGACCCAGTACTTC
TRBJ2-7 | . | TRBD2 | TRBV28 | CATYYPGTNEQYF | TGTGCCACCTACTACCCGGGGACTAACGAGCAGTACTTC
TRBJ2-3 | . | TRBD2 | TRBV6-6 | CASGQTSGISDTQYF | TGTGCCAGCGGACAGACTAGCGGGATCTCAGATACGCAGTATTTT
TRBJ1-2 | . | TRBD1 | TRBV6-5 | CASSADRANYGYTF | TGTGCCAGCAGTGCGGACAGGGCTAACTATGGCTACACCTTC
TRBJ1-4 | . | . | TRBV9 | CASSATNEKLFF | TGTGCCAGCAGTGCAACTAATGAAAAACTGTTTTTT
TRBJ2-1 | . | TRBD1 | TRBV6-1 | CASSGETGGVEQFF | TGTGCCAGCAGTGGGGAGACAGGGGGCGTTGAGCAGTTCTTC
TRBJ2-1 | . | . | TRBV28 | CASSPSRSGVGEQFF | TGTGCCAGCAGCCCTAGCAGGTCGGGGGTTGGGGAGCAGTTCTTC
TRBJ2-1 | once | TRBD2 | TRBV7-8 | CASSPSGGAYNEQFF | TGTGCCAGCAGCCCATCGGGGGGGGCCTACAATGAGCAGTTCTTC